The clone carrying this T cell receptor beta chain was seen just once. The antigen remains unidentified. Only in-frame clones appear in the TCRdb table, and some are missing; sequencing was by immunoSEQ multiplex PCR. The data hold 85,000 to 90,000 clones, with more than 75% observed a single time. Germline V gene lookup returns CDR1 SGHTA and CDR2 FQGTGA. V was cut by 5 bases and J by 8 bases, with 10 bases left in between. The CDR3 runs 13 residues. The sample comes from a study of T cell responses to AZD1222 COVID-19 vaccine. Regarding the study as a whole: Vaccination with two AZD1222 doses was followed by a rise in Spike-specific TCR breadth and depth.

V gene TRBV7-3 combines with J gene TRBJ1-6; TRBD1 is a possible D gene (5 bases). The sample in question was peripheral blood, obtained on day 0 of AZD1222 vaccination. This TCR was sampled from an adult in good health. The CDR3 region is CASSHGGDSPLHF. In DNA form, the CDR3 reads TGTGCCAGCAGCCATGGAGGGGATTCACCCCTCCACTTT.